The rows below give T cell receptor beta chains drawn from one sample of a study of blood T cell repertoires in COVID-19. The assay was immunoSEQ multiplex PCR, and TCRdb's table has in-frame clones only and misses some. The sample records fewer than 500,000 clones, approximately 86% being singletons. The sequencing sample was made of PBMCs or T cells enriched from blood (not recorded which). The source is a woman younger than 30 who had recovered from COVID-19. The CDR3 runs from the conserved cysteine through the conserved F or W. D genes are given only for firm matches. Clone size is shown for a subset of rows, as once, few, many or a class of expanded clone.

J gene	clone size	D gene	V gene	CDR3 protein	CDR3 DNA
TRBJ1-2	NA	NA	TRBV29-1	CSVERTDNYGYTF	TGCAGCGTTGAAAGAACAGACAACTATGGCTACACCTTC
TRBJ1-1	NA	TRBD1	TRBV18	CASSSQTGENTEAFF	TGTGCCAGCTCATCCCAGACAGGGGAGAACACTGAAGCTTTCTTT
TRBJ2-5	once	NA	TRBV6-5	CASSFSDQETQYF	TGTGCCAGCAGCTTTTCGGACCAAGAGACCCAGTACTTC
TRBJ1-6	NA	TRBD1	TRBV10-3	CASSKGQNSPLHF	TGTGCCTCTAGTAAGGGACAGAATTCACCCCTCCACTTT
TRBJ2-7	few	NA	TRBV18	CASSPSGGDEQYF	TGTGCCAGCTCACCTTCCGGGGGAGACGAGCAGTACTTC
TRBJ1-5	NA	TRBD1	TRBV19	CASVQGSYSNQPQHF	TGTGCCAGTGTACAGGGGAGTTATAGCAATCAGCCCCAGCATTTT
TRBJ1-1	NA	NA	TRBV2	CASRPAGARAEAFF	TGTGCCAGCAGGCCGGCGGGGGCTCGCGCTGAAGCTTTCTTT
TRBJ1-5	once	NA	TRBV2	CASRLRLLSNQPQHF	TGTGCCAGCAGGCTTAGACTTCTCAGCAATCAGCCCCAGCATTTT
TRBJ1-2	NA	NA	TRBV5-6	CASRRGQRRGYTF	TGTGCCAGCAGGCGCGGACAACGTCGGGGCTACACCTTC
TRBJ2-5	NA	NA	TRBV7-3	CASSFSLQETQYF	TGTGCCAGCAGCTTTTCGTTGCAAGAGACCCAGTACTTC
TRBJ2-3	once	TRBD2	TRBV4-2	CASSQSGLAGFHLDTQYF	TGTGCCAGCAGCCAATCCGGACTAGCGGGGTTCCACCTAGATACGCAGTATTTT
TRBJ1-3	NA	TRBD1	TRBV19	CASSVTGETGNTIYF	TGTGCCAGTAGTGTCACAGGGGAGACTGGAAACACCATATATTTT
TRBJ2-1	NA	TRBD2	TRBV7-2	CASSLAGGIYNEQFF	TGTGCCAGCAGTCTAGCGGGGGGGATCTACAATGAGCAGTTCTTC
TRBJ2-1	NA	TRBD1	TRBV24-1	CATSTDRGWNEQFF	TGTGCCACCAGTACGGACAGGGGTTGGAATGAGCAGTTCTTC
TRBJ2-5	NA	NA	TRBV19	CASRSRAFETQYF	TGTGCCAGTAGGTCAAGAGCCTTTGAGACCCAGTACTTC
TRBJ1-4	NA	TRBD1	TRBV4-2	CASSQAGTDNEKLFF	TGTGCCAGCAGCCAAGCCGGGACAGATAATGAAAAACTGTTTTTT
TRBJ1-4	NA	TRBD1	TRBV10-3	CAISDQDRSTEKLFF	TGTGCCATCAGTGACCAGGACAGGTCCACCGAAAAACTGTTTTTT
TRBJ2-5	NA	NA	TRBV5-4	CASSLRDSQETQYF	TGTGCCAGCAGCTTGCGGGATTCACAAGAGACCCAGTACTTC
TRBJ1-1	once	NA	TRBV10-3	CAISESTGNRDTEAFF	TGTGCCATCAGTGAGTCGACTGGGAACAGGGACACTGAAGCTTTCTTT
TRBJ2-7	once	TRBD2	TRBV7-9	CASSFGLAGAYEQYF	TGTGCCAGCAGCTTCGGACTAGCGGGGGCTTACGAGCAGTACTTC
TRBJ1-1	NA	TRBD1	TRBV12-3/TRBV12-4	CASSFGQGVGAFF	TGTGCCAGCAGTTTTGGACAGGGGGTAGGGGCTTTCTTT
TRBJ1-1	NA	NA	TRBV28	CASPPGIGWDTEAFF	TGTGCCAGCCCTCCGGGGATCGGATGGGACACTGAAGCTTTCTTT
TRBJ2-3	NA	TRBD2	TRBV18	CASSSSGLAGSTDTQYF	TGTGCCAGCTCATCCTCCGGACTAGCGGGGAGCACAGATACGCAGTATTTT
TRBJ1-2	NA	TRBD1	TRBV13	CASSPYAGTDYGYTF	TGTGCCAGCAGCCCTTACGCCGGGACAGACTATGGCTACACCTTC
TRBJ2-7	once	NA	TRBV9	CASSVAGRVYEQYF	TGTGCCAGCAGCGTAGCCGGCAGGGTATACGAGCAGTACTTC
TRBJ2-5	NA	TRBD2	TRBV5-1	CASSLGVAGDQETQYF	TGCGCCAGCAGCTTGGGGGTAGCGGGGGACCAAGAGACCCAGTACTTC
TRBJ2-2	NA	TRBD2	TRBV19	CASSIGAAGGNTGELFF	TGTGCCAGTAGTATTGGAGCGGCGGGGGGGAACACCGGGGAGCTGTTTTTT
TRBJ1-2	NA	TRBD1	TRBV7-9	CASSLSLKGALGYTF	TGTGCCAGCAGCTTAAGTCTTAAGGGGGCGCTTGGCTACACCTTC
TRBJ2-1	NA	TRBD2	TRBV4-1	CASSQGTSGGQGEQFF	TGCGCCAGCAGCCAAGGGACTAGCGGGGGGCAGGGTGAGCAGTTCTTC
TRBJ1-1	NA	NA	TRBV12-1	CASSFGAQMNTEAFF	TGTGCCAGCAGCTTTGGGGCCCAAATGAACACTGAAGCTTTCTTT
TRBJ1-2	many	TRBD1	TRBV25-1	CASSIGQGTTLNYGYTF	TGTGCCAGCAGCATAGGACAGGGAACCACTCTAAACTATGGCTACACCTTC
TRBJ1-1	NA	NA	TRBV12-3/TRBV12-4	CASSQREGTEAFF	TGTGCCAGCAGCCAAAGGGAGGGCACTGAAGCTTTCTTT
TRBJ1-1	NA	NA	TRBV4-1	CASSQVGSRGSTEAFF	TGCGCCAGCAGCCAAGTTGGATCGCGGGGGAGCACTGAAGCTTTCTTT
TRBJ2-3	NA	NA	TRBV5-6	CASSRLAGATDTQYF	TGTGCCAGCAGCCGACTTGCGGGCGCCACAGATACGCAGTATTTT
TRBJ2-7	NA	NA	TRBV7-6	CASSLGQTPAYEQYF	TGTGCCAGCAGCTTAGGACAGACACCCGCCTACGAGCAGTACTTC
TRBJ2-1	NA	NA	TRBV21-1	CASSKDRGGRSYNEQFF	TGTGCCAGCAGCAAAGATCGGGGGGGCCGGTCCTACAATGAGCAGTTCTTC
TRBJ1-2	NA	TRBD1	TRBV18	CASSWTGGRNYGYTF	TGTGCCAGCTCATGGACAGGGGGCAGAAACTATGGCTACACCTTC
TRBJ2-2	NA	NA	TRBV7-6	CASSLSQGGIGELFF	TGTGCCAGCAGCTTGTCACAGGGGGGGATCGGGGAGCTGTTTTTT
TRBJ1-3	NA	NA	TRBV3-1/TRBV3-2	CASSQGPKQVSGNTIYF	TGTGCCAGCAGCCAAGGCCCGAAACAGGTCTCTGGAAACACCATATATTTT
TRBJ2-7	NA	NA	TRBV5-6	CASSKPTGKDEQYF	TGTGCCAGCAGCAAACCCACAGGGAAGGACGAGCAGTACTTC
TRBJ1-1	NA	NA	TRBV15	CATSRGGENTEAFF	TGTGCCACCAGCAGGGGGGGAGAGAACACTGAAGCTTTCTTT
TRBJ1-2	NA	NA	TRBV6-5	CASSINPLRASGYTF	TGTGCCAGCAGTATTAATCCTTTGAGGGCTAGTGGCTACACCTTC
TRBJ2-1	NA	TRBD1	TRBV14	CASSQLQGASIRFF	TGTGCCAGCAGCCAATTACAGGGGGCGTCGATTAGGTTCTTC
TRBJ1-1	NA	NA	TRBV15	CATSRDQAYGTEAFF	TGTGCCACCAGCAGAGATCAAGCGTATGGCACTGAAGCTTTCTTT
TRBJ2-1	NA	TRBD2	TRBV5-1	CASSAWGGYSGNEQFF	TGCGCCAGCAGCGCGTGGGGGGGTTATTCGGGCAATGAGCAGTTCTTC
TRBJ1-3	NA	TRBD1	TRBV10-2	CASRASGTVSSGNTIYF	TGCGCCAGCAGAGCCTCCGGGACAGTTAGCTCTGGAAACACCATATATTTT
TRBJ1-4	few	NA	TRBV7-9	CASSRVNEKLFF	TGTGCCAGCAGCCGGGTTAATGAAAAACTGTTTTTT
TRBJ1-6	few	TRBD1	TRBV3-1/TRBV3-2	CASSLWDSNGNSPLHF	TGTGCCAGCAGCCTATGGGACAGCAATGGCAATTCACCCCTCCACTTT
TRBJ1-5	NA	NA	TRBV3-1/TRBV3-2	CASSPGRVTGIGSQPQHF	TGTGCCAGCAGCCCCGGCAGGGTTACAGGGATAGGGAGTCAGCCCCAGCATTTT
TRBJ2-3	NA	TRBD2	TRBV10-2	CASKRDGTDTQYF	TGCGCCAGTAAGCGGGACGGCACAGATACGCAGTATTTT
TRBJ1-6	NA	TRBD1	TRBV5-6	CASSLTSGTGESPLHF	TGTGCCAGCAGCTTAACCTCCGGGACAGGGGAATCACCCCTCCACTTT
TRBJ2-7	NA	TRBD1	TRBV19	CASSSGTGYEQYF	TGTGCCAGTAGTTCCGGGACAGGGTACGAGCAGTACTTC